These 27 T cell receptor beta chains share one sample of origin, sequenced in a study of cytotoxic CD8 clonotypes in ibrutinib-treated CLL. Only in-frame clones appear in the TCRdb table, and some are missing; sequencing was by immunoSEQ multiplex PCR. The repertoire consists of roughly 180,000 clones, with roughly 80% occurring once and the leading ten covering about 5%. This specimen consisted of PBMCs, obtained after 24 months of ibrutinib treatment. The receptors derive from a human donor with chronic lymphocytic leukemia.

This clone was detected only once. The gene calls are TRBV7-9 and TRBJ1-3; D is perhaps TRBD1 (5 bases). Germline assignment: CDR1 SEHNR and CDR2 FQNEAQ (reference sequence). This CDR3 contains 15 residues. V was shortened by 2 bases and J by 2 bases, with 10 bases between the two germline ends. The CDR3 sequence: CASSLTGTAGNTIYF. The CDR3 DNA is TGTGCCAGCAGCTTAACTGGGACCGCTGGAAACACCATATATTTT.

V usage is TRBV21-1 and J usage is TRBJ2-7; the table's D call TRBD1 went unverified against the DNA. TRBV21-1 is listed as a pseudogene. This CDR3 region has 14 residues. The chain's CDR3 is CASTLDREWYEQYF. The DNA of the CDR3 is TGTGCCAGCACCCTCGACAGGGAATGGTACGAGCAGTACTTC.

J is TRBJ2-7 and V is TRBV14; 10 nucleotides line up with TRBD2. Germline-derived CDR1 and CDR2 are SGHDN and FVKESK. V gave up 2 bases and J gave up 3 bases; unmatched junction bases: 10. The CDR3 consists of 17 residues. CDR3 DNA: TGTGCCAGCAGCCAAATTACCCGGACTAGCGGTATCTACGAGCAGTACTTC. The encoded protein is CASSQITRTSGIYEQYF.

The chain combines TRBV9 with TRBJ1-1; D not certain. CDR3 length: 13 residues. Germline V gene sequence: CDR1 SGDLS, CDR2 YYNGEE. With 4 bases removed from V and 7 bases from J, the gap between germline ends came to 14 bases. The DNA for the CDR3 is TGTGCCAGCAGCCCCCACCGGGGTTTTGAAGCTTTCTTT. It specifies CASSPHRGFEAFF.

The rearrangement links TRBV15 to TRBJ1-6, with 7 bases lining up with TRBD1. Looked up from germline, CDR1 is LNHNV and CDR2 is YYDKDF (reference sequence). The ends lost 3 bases at V and 10 bases at J; junction bases unmatched: 6. This CDR3 comprises 14 residues. The CDR3 loop reads CATSRKQGQSPLHF. The CDR3 bases are TGTGCCACCAGCAGGAAACAGGGACAGTCACCCCTCCACTTT. The full variable domain, in which reference TRBV15 and TRBJ1-6 provide the parts outside the CDR3, is DAMVIQNPRYQVTQFGKPVTLSCSQTLNHNVMYWYQQKSSQAPKLLFHYYDKDFNNEADTPDNFQSRRPNTSFCFLDIRSPGLGDTAMYLCATSRKQGQSPLHFGNGTRLTVT.

The J gene is TRBJ1-2, the V gene TRBV28; no firm D call. Trimming stripped 7 bases from V and 5 bases from J, with 14 bases between. Germline V gives CDR1 MDHEN, CDR2 SYDVKM. The CDR3 has 13 amino acids. As DNA, the CDR3 is TGTGCCAGCACCGAGACCCCGGGGTATGGCTACACCTTC. Residues: CASTETPGYGYTF.

The rearrangement uses TRBV11-2 and TRBJ1-2; D is unclear. The CDR3 covers 17 residues. The germline CDR1 and CDR2 sequences are SGHAT and FQNNGV. With 0 bases removed from V and 3 bases from J, the gap between germline ends came to 17 bases. CDR3 amino acids: CASSLEVSPHRDYGYTF. The CDR3 region has the DNA TGTGCCAGCAGCTTAGAAGTTAGTCCACATCGCGACTATGGCTACACCTTC.

The chain links TRBV5-1 to TRBJ2-2; 8 positions match TRBD2. Per the germline V gene, CDR1 is SGHRS and CDR2 is YFSETQ. The length of the CDR3 is 18 residues. V dropped 0 bases and J dropped 5; count of bases not matched to a gene: 12. CDR3 region: CASSLVASGRRRTGELFF. The CDR3 nucleotides read TGCGCCAGCAGCTTGGTAGCTAGCGGGCGCCGTCGGACCGGGGAGCTGTTTTTT.

This clone came up a few times. V and J are TRBV5-4 and TRBJ2-3; the D gene is possibly TRBD2 (6 bases). V gave up 3 bases and J gave up 0 bases, with 8 bases separating them. Germline CDR1 and CDR2: SGHNT and YYREEE (reference sequence). The CDR3 covers 14 residues. The CDR3 bases are TGTGCCAGCAGCTGGGGGGTGAGCACAGATACGCAGTATTTT. This translates into CASSWGVSTDTQYF.

The rearrangement links TRBV5-1 to TRBJ1-3; D is ambiguous. Germline V gives CDR1 SGHRS, CDR2 YFSETQ. The CDR3 has 16 amino acids. Trimming took off 2 bases at V and 1 base at J, with 13 bases between the two ends. CDR3 in DNA: TGCGCCAGCAGCTTTTCTTCGGGAAATTCTGGAAACACCATATATTTT. It encodes CASSFSSGNSGNTIYF.

V usage is TRBV7-2 and J usage is TRBJ2-2; D unclear. The CDR3 is made up of 15 amino acids. V was shortened by 4 bases and J by 4 bases, with 13 bases between the two germline ends. Germline V gene data show CDR1 as SGHTA and CDR2 as FQGNSA. This chain's CDR3 is CASSSKVRATGELFF. DNA of the CDR3: TGTGCCAGCAGCTCCAAGGTCCGGGCCACCGGGGAGCTGTTTTTT.

V usage is TRBV18 and J usage is TRBJ1-1, with 8 bases lining up with TRBD1. V gave up 6 bases and J gave up 5 bases; unmatched junction bases: 8. The germline gives CDR1 KGHSH, CDR2 LQKENI. This CDR3 has 14 amino acids. The CDR3, as DNA: TGTGCCAGCTCTCCTGACAGGGGCGATACTGAAGCTTTCTTT. It codes for CASSPDRGDTEAFF.

The chain links TRBV10-3 to TRBJ2-1; the D gene is possibly TRBD1 (6 bases). The length of the CDR3 is 14 residues. Trimming took 0 bases from V and 5 from J, leaving 8 bases between them. Germline lookup yields CDR1 ENHRY and CDR2 SYGVKD. The CDR3 reads CAISESGAHNEQFF. The CDR3 coding sequence is TGTGCCATCAGTGAGTCGGGGGCCCACAATGAGCAGTTCTTC.

V is TRBV10-1 and J is TRBJ1-5, with TRBD1 matching 8 bases. Germline CDR1 and CDR2: WNHNN and SYGVQD (reference sequence). The J segment lost 7 bases and the V segment lost 6 bases, leaving 11 bases of the junction unmatched. This CDR3 spans 15 amino acids. CDR3 DNA: TGCGCCAGCAGCCCGGGACAGGTAAAGCAACAGCCCCAGCATTTT. As protein: CASSPGQVKQQPQHF.

V gene TRBV7-3 combines with J gene TRBJ1-1; a weak D match, TRBD1 (6 bases). Between the trimmed V and J ends, which lost 3 bases and 4 bases, there was a span of 12 bases. CDR3 length equals 14 residues. Per germline, CDR1 SGHTA and CDR2 FQGTGA. CDR3 coding DNA: TGTGCCAGCAGCTTTTCAGGGGCGGGCACTGAAGCTTTCTTT. Translation: CASSFSGAGTEAFF.

V is TRBV6-5 and J is TRBJ1-1; a weak D match, TRBD1 (5 bases). The CDR3 length is 11 residues. Per the germline V gene, CDR1 is MNHEY and CDR2 is SVGAGI. Trimming took off 6 bases at V and 5 bases at J, with 7 bases between the two ends. For the CDR3, the DNA is TGTGCCAGCAGGCGGGGGACTGAAGCTTTCTTT. As protein: CASRRGTEAFF.

The V call is TRBV11-2, the J call TRBJ2-7, with D perhaps matching TRBD1 or TRBD2 (5 bases each). From germline, CDR1 is SGHAT and CDR2 FQNNGV. CDR3 size: 15 residues. Trimming cost V 3 bases and J 5 bases, with 17 bases left between them. The CDR3 spells CASSLGERLGDEQYF. The DNA for the CDR3 is TGTGCCAGCAGCTTGGGGGAACGCCTCGGGGACGAGCAGTACTTC.

This clone was counted only a few times. This chain connects TRBV4-2 to TRBJ2-7; 7 bases map to TRBD2. The CDR3 contains 15 residues. The germline CDR1 and CDR2 sequences are LGHNA and YNFKEQ. V trimming: 3 bases; J trimming: 0 bases; junction bases outside the gene matches: 5. The CDR3 DNA is TGTGCCAGCAGCCAGGGGGGGGGAGTCTCCTACGAGCAGTACTTC. Protein: CASSQGGGVSYEQYF.

V is TRBV2 and J is TRBJ1-4; D is possibly TRBD1 (5 bases). The germline V gene encodes CDR1 SNHLY and CDR2 FYNNEI. Trimming took 9 bases from V and 7 from J, leaving 15 bases between them. The length of the CDR3 is 13 residues. The CDR3 loop reads CASRGERGEKLFF. The CDR3 DNA is TGTGCCAGTCGGGGCGAGCGGGGTGAAAAACTGTTTTTT.

Only a few counts were recorded for this clone. The chain joins TRBV10-1 to TRBJ1-4; D gene unclear. V dropped 3 bases and J dropped 8 bases, with 10 bases sitting between them. In germline, CDR1 is WNHNN, CDR2 SYGVQD (reference sequence). The CDR3 contains 13 residues. The CDR3 coding sequence is TGCGCCAGCAGTGAAGCCCTGAAGGAAAAACTGTTTTTT. It yields the protein CASSEALKEKLFF.

This sequence joins TRBV7-8 and TRBJ1-1; D is undetermined. Germline lookup yields CDR1 SGHVS and CDR2 FQNEAQ. V lost 3 bases to trimming and J lost 3 bases, with 8 bases between them. This CDR3 is built from 13 residues. In DNA, the CDR3 is TGTGCCAGCAGCTTCCAGAGGGACACTGAAGCTTTCTTT. Translated, it gives CASSFQRDTEAFF.

The table lists this clone with a count of one. CDR3: CASSEVPINSPLHF. The CDR3 nucleotides are TGTGCCAGCAGTGAGGTACCGATTAATTCACCCCTCCACTTT. The chain uses TRBV6-5 and TRBJ1-6; D not resolved. This CDR3 is built from 14 residues. Trimming took off 5 bases at V and 6 bases at J, with 11 bases between the two ends. Germline V lookup: CDR1 MNHEY, CDR2 SVGAGI.

This sequence joins TRBV7-2 and TRBJ2-7; D is unresolved. The CDR3 has 12 residues. Germline V CDR1 and CDR2: SGHTA, FQGNSA. Trimming left V 5 bases short and J 3 bases short, with 8 bases between. CDR3 region: CASSDRHYEQYF. CDR3 sequence (DNA): TGTGCCAGCAGCGACCGACACTACGAGCAGTACTTC.

The chain couples TRBV9 to TRBJ2-7, with 9 bases identical to TRBD1. CDR3 length: 14 amino acids. V shed 3 bases, J shed 3 bases, and the junction held 4 bases outside the gene matches. The V gene's germline CDR1 is SGDLS and CDR2 YYNGEE. The CDR3 region is CASSGGQGGYEQYF. CDR3 nucleotide sequence: TGTGCCAGCAGCGGGGGACAGGGCGGCTACGAGCAGTACTTC.

This chain joins TRBV19 and TRBJ1-2, with TRBD1 matching over 8 bases. The CDR3 covers 14 residues. CDR1 and CDR2 from the germline V gene are LNHDA and SQIVND (reference sequence). After removal of 8 bases from V and 4 bases from J, the junction contained 9 bases not matched to a gene. CDR3 amino acids: CASCLGQGGYGYTF. The CDR3 DNA follows: TGTGCCAGTTGCCTTGGACAGGGAGGCTATGGCTACACCTTC.

As to this clone: Additional DNA sequences in this sample encode the identical CDR3. The chain is built from TRBV7-3 and TRBJ1-1; a possible D gene is TRBD1 (5 bases). This CDR3 has 14 amino acids. Germline values: CDR1 SGHTA, CDR2 FQGTGA. The germline V and J ends were trimmed by 5 bases and 1 base, with 11 bases remaining between them. The CDR3, as DNA: TGTGCCAGCAGCCCAGGGAGTACGAACACTGAAGCTTTCTTT. Translation: CASSPGSTNTEAFF.

This clone appeared once. CDR3 region: CASRGGLAAITDTQYF. The CDR3 nucleotides are TGCGCCAGCAGGGGAGGACTAGCGGCCATCACAGATACGCAGTATTTT. J is TRBJ2-3 and V is TRBV10-2; 10 bases fit TRBD2. J gave up 2 bases and V 6 bases, and 8 bases lay outside the gene matches. The V gene's germline CDR1 is WSHSY and CDR2 SAAADI. The CDR3 runs 16 residues.